One T cell receptor (beta chain) is described in this entry. What it binds is unknown. This sample is drawn from a study of regulatory T cells in long-lasting Graves disease. Study outcomes and limitations: Patients with persistent disease showed a bias toward TRBV28, TRBJ1-2 and TRBJ2-5. It is possible that accuracy was reduced by the small size of the sample. Newly diagnosed Graves' patients had higher TCR diversity than persistent ones. New patients shared fewer public clonotypes (approximately 1,000) than persistent patients did (2,741).

Indicated time point: persistent/refractory GD, antithyroid drugs over 5 years with positive TRAb. PBMC-extracted RNA yielded the TCR library. CDR3 regions were amplified by Arm-PCR using iRepertoire HTBI primers to build TCR beta libraries. TCRdb reanalysed the multiplex PCR reads using MiXCR and keeps one entry per CDR3 protein. The sample holds 400,000 or so distinct CDR3 sequences; about a quarter are singletons and the top ten take roughly a quarter. Germline V gives CDR1 LGHNA, CDR2 YNFKEQ. CDR3 size: 23 residues. The junction had 24 bases not matched to a gene; V was cut back by 0 bases and J by 5 bases.

This TCR derives from a female donor with Graves disease. The chain joins TRBV4-2 to TRBJ1-6, with 8 bases that match TRBD1. The specimen was peripheral blood mononuclear cells (PBMCs), collected when the disease was refractory, from a patient treated with antithyroid drugs. CDR3 coding DNA: TGTGCCAGCAGCCAAGATTTGAAATTTCGGGGACAGGTGTTGGGGGTCCATAATTCACCCCTCCACTTT. Translation gives CASSQDLKFRGQVLGVHNSPLHF.